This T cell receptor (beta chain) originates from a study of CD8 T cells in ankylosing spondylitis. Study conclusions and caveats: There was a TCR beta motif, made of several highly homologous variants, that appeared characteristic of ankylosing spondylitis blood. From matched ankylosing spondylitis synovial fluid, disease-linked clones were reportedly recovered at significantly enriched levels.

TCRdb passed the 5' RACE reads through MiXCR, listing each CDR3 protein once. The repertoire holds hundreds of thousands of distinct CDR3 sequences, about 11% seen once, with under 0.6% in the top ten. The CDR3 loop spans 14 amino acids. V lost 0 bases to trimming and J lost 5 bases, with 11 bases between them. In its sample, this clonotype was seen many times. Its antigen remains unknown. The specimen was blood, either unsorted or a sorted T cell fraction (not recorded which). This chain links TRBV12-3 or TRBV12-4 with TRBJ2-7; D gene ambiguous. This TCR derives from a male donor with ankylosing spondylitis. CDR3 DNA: TGTGCCAGCAGTTTAGCCGGTAGTAGCCACGAGCAGTACTTC. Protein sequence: CASSLAGSSHEQYF.